The 3 T cell receptor beta chains below all came from one sample that was sequenced in a study of cytomegalovirus exposure and HLA in healthy donors. It was with 60 Vbeta and 13 Jbeta primers that the PCR ran. Sequencing used immunoSEQ multiplex PCR; TCRdb keeps in-frame clones, though not all of them. This table has more than 110,000 clones, more than 75% appearing once. Sequencing was done on a sample of PBMCs. The source of these receptors is a man younger than 30 in good health and CMV-seronegative.

The chain carries TRBV11-3 and TRBJ2-7, with D possibly TRBD1 on 5 matching bases. The ends were cut back, 6 bases at V and 3 bases at J, with 9 bases in the middle. Germline V gene sequence: CDR1 SGHNT, CDR2 YENEEA. The CDR3 runs to 12 residues. CDR3 bases: TGTGCCAGCAGGCAGGGTCACTACGAGCAGTACTTC. Its translation is CASRQGHYEQYF.

This clone was seen just once. The gene calls are TRBV6-5 and TRBJ2-1; possibly TRBD2 for D (5 bases). V was clipped by 0 bases and J by 2 bases, with 11 bases between them. CDR3 length: 16 residues. Germline CDR1 is MNHEY and CDR2 is SVGAGI. CDR3 sequence (DNA): TGTGCCAGCAGTTACTCCCCGGACTTCCCCTACAATGAGCAGTTCTTC. It specifies CASSYSPDFPYNEQFF.

This chain connects TRBV29-1 to TRBJ2-1, with 7 bases fitting TRBD1. Germline CDR1 SQVTM, CDR2 ANQGSEA. Trimming removed 6 bases from V and 9 bases from J; junction bases left unmatched: 11. This CDR3 comprises 13 residues. The CDR3 DNA sequence: TGCAGCGTCGAAACGACAGGGTATGGTGAGCAGTTCTTC. It codes for CSVETTGYGEQFF.